The 9 T cell receptor beta chains reported below all come from one sample, sequenced in a study of T cells in pancreatic ductal adenocarcinoma. Surgery without prior neoadjuvant therapy was the treatment of the selected pancreatic ductal adenocarcinoma patients. Sequencing used immunoSEQ multiplex PCR; TCRdb keeps in-frame clones, though not all of them. The sample shows about 97,000 clones, nearly 95% of them seen only once. Sequenced input: PBMCs. All receptors come from a human donor with pancreatic ductal adenocarcinoma.

This chain uses TRBV29-1 with TRBJ1-2; tentative D call: TRBD1 (5 bases). Trimming shortened V by 6 bases and J by 4 bases, and 9 bases separated the two germline ends. The CDR3 runs to 11 residues. Germline-derived CDR1 and CDR2 are SQVTM and ANQGSEA. The CDR3 is CSVWGGYGYTF. For the CDR3, the DNA is TGCAGCGTCTGGGGGGGCTATGGCTACACCTTC.

V usage is TRBV18 and J usage is TRBJ1-2, with 9 bases fitting TRBD1. Germline lookup yields CDR1 KGHSH and CDR2 LQKENI. The V segment lost 3 bases and the J segment 8 bases; nucleotides outside the gene matches: 7. This CDR3 region has 14 residues. CDR3 DNA sequence: TGTGCCAGCTCACCTGGGACAGGGTCTTTCGGCTACACCTTC. Translated, it gives CASSPGTGSFGYTF.

V usage is TRBV19 and J usage is TRBJ2-1; D is perhaps TRBD2 (5 bases). CDR3 length equals 12 residues. Germline V CDR1 and CDR2: LNHDA, SQIVND (reference sequence). Trimming stripped 2 bases from V and 10 bases from J, with 9 bases between. The CDR3 bases are TGTGCCAGTAGTATATCTACGGGGGAGCAGTTCTTC. It codes for CASSISTGEQFF.

This clone has just a few counts. The rearrangement links TRBV25-1 to TRBJ1-1; D unresolved. CDR1 MGHDK and CDR2 SYGVNS come from the germline V gene. The CDR3 is 13 amino acids. V was clipped by 3 bases and J by 2 bases, with 7 bases between them. In nucleotides, the CDR3 is TGTGCCAGCAGTGACCCAGGAAACACTGAAGCTTTCTTT. Residues: CASSDPGNTEAFF.

The chain joins TRBV5-1 to TRBJ2-7; D is perhaps TRBD2 (7 bases). V was pared by 7 bases and J by 3 bases, with 32 bases between. The CDR3 has 19 amino acids. The germline V gene has CDR1 SGHRS and CDR2 YFSETQ. The CDR3 protein is CASSRGGAVSAVEIYEQYF. The CDR3, as DNA: TGCGCCAGCTCCCGTGGGGGGGCCGTTAGTGCCGTCGAAATCTACGAGCAGTACTTC.

The chain uses TRBV6-5 and TRBJ1-2; D call uncertain. The CDR3 extends over 14 amino acids. The V gene lost 2 bases and the J gene lost 4 bases, with 11 bases spanning the gap. Germline V gives CDR1 MNHEY, CDR2 SVGAGI. The CDR3 region has the DNA TGTGCCAGCAGTTACGCCCGGGCGGGCTATGGCTACACCTTC. Protein: CASSYARAGYGYTF.

The genes are TRBV6-7 and TRBJ2-7; TRBD2 matches at 10 bases. TRBV6-7 qualifies as an ORF whose function is uncertain. The CDR3 has 16 amino acids. V lost 7 bases, J lost 1 base, and 10 bases stayed unmatched. This CDR3 is CASMSGRAVGSYEQYF. The CDR3 region has the DNA TGTGCCAGCATGAGCGGGAGGGCCGTTGGGTCCTACGAGCAGTACTTC.

The chain has TRBV4-2 and TRBJ1-2, with a tentative D call TRBD1 (5 bases). Trimming left V 2 bases short and J 5 bases short, with 15 bases between. CDR1 and CDR2 from the germline V gene are LGHNA and YNFKEQ. The CDR3 has 15 residues. The CDR3 DNA reads as TGTGCCAGCAGCCAATCCCGGGGGAGCGGATATGGCTACACCTTC. This sequence encodes CASSQSRGSGYGYTF.

The gene calls are TRBV28 and TRBJ1-1, with 8 bases identical to TRBD1. The CDR3 is 11 residues long. Germline V CDR1 and CDR2: MDHEN, SYDVKM. Losses at the gene ends were 5 bases for V and 10 bases for J; bases not matched to a gene: 3. CDR3 loop: CASSRTGGAFF. CDR3 nucleotide sequence: TGTGCCAGCAGTCGAACAGGGGGAGCTTTCTTT.